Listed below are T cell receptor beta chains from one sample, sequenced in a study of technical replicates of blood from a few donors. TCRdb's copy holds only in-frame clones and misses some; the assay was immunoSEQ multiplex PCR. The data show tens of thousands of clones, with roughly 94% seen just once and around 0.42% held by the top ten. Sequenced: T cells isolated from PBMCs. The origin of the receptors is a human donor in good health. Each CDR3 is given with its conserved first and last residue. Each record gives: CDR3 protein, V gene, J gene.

CDR3aa: CASGLDRVPNQPQHF; v_gene: TRBV12-5; j_gene: TRBJ1-5
CDR3aa: CASSFGDSQGYTF; v_gene: TRBV27; j_gene: TRBJ1-2
CDR3aa: CASSLAPRDSYEQYF; v_gene: TRBV5-1; j_gene: TRBJ2-7
CDR3aa: CASSLQETSGIYNEQFF; v_gene: TRBV10-2; j_gene: TRBJ2-1
CDR3aa: CASSLGGQSYEQYF; v_gene: TRBV5-1; j_gene: TRBJ2-7
CDR3aa: CAWSGGQLNTEAFF; v_gene: TRBV30; j_gene: TRBJ1-1
CDR3aa: CASCQQETQYF; v_gene: TRBV6-5; j_gene: TRBJ2-5
CDR3aa: CASSMGQRDEKLFF; v_gene: TRBV5-1; j_gene: TRBJ1-4
CDR3aa: CASSTGRSSYEQYF; v_gene: TRBV6-5; j_gene: TRBJ2-7
CDR3aa: CASSSTQGGNQPQHF; v_gene: TRBV7-9; j_gene: TRBJ1-5
CDR3aa: CASSQDLGSQGLNIQYF; v_gene: TRBV14; j_gene: TRBJ2-4
CDR3aa: CASSPPPGHGWSSYEQYF; v_gene: TRBV19; j_gene: TRBJ2-7
CDR3aa: CASSLRLAGEVETQYF; v_gene: TRBV7-9; j_gene: TRBJ2-5
CDR3aa: CASSSDREDSYEQYF; v_gene: TRBV6-6; j_gene: TRBJ2-7
CDR3aa: CASSPYRDRGYEQYF; v_gene: TRBV27; j_gene: TRBJ2-7